Listed below are T cell receptor beta chains from one sample, sequenced in a study of T cell responses to AZD1222 COVID-19 vaccine. TCRdb's copy holds only in-frame clones and misses some; the assay was immunoSEQ multiplex PCR. The sample has 45,000 to 55,000 clones, 80% to 90% seen once; the top ten hold roughly 10%. The material was peripheral blood, obtained on day 0 of AZD1222 vaccination. These receptors originate from an adult in good health. Both conserved end residues are part of each CDR3. The D gene is left open where the match is weak. Rows give clone size only sometimes, using once, few, many, or a class for an expanded clone.

clone_size j_call d_call v_call cdr3_nt cdr3_aa
once TRBJ2-7 - TRBV6-6 TGTGCCAGCAGTTCCCCGACTTTGAGCTCCTACGAGCAGTACTTC CASSSPTLSSYEQYF
- TRBJ1-6 TRBD1 TRBV14 TGTGCCAGCAGCCATTTAGGGGGCCTTTCACCCCTCCACTTT CASSHLGGLSPLHF
- TRBJ1-5 TRBD1 TRBV24-1 TGTGCCACCAGTGACCGACAGGGGGAACCTAATCAGCCCCAGCATTTT CATSDRQGEPNQPQHF
- TRBJ1-2 - TRBV4-1 TGCGCCAGCAGCCCTCACCATACGACCCAAAACTATGGCTACACCTTC CASSPHHTTQNYGYTF
- TRBJ1-1 - TRBV29-1 TGCAGCGTTGAAGATCTTGTGAACGGGGGCACTGAAGCTTTCTTT CSVEDLVNGGTEAFF
- TRBJ1-2 TRBD1 TRBV7-2 TGTGCCAGCAGCCCCCGGACAGGTTCTAATAATGGCTACACCTTC CASSPRTGSNNGYTF
- TRBJ2-7 - TRBV7-9 TGTGCCAGCAGCGTACCAACGGGGGCCGGACTCTACGAGCAGTACTTC CASSVPTGAGLYEQYF
- TRBJ1-6 - TRBV3-1/TRBV3-2 TGTGCCAGCAGACCCACATCAGGGAATAATTCACCCCTCCACTTT CASRPTSGNNSPLHF
- TRBJ1-1 - TRBV2 TGTGCCAGTTTACGCAGGGGCCTGAACACTGAAGCTTTCTTT CASLRRGLNTEAFF
- TRBJ2-3 - TRBV10-2 TGCGCCAGCAGTGGTGGGGATACGCAGTATTTT CASSGGDTQYF
- TRBJ1-5 - TRBV6-5 TGTGCCAGCGGTTGGGTGGCAGGCGCCCGCGGGCAGCCCCAGCATTTT CASGWVAGARGQPQHF
- TRBJ1-2 - TRBV12-3/TRBV12-4 TGTGCCAGCAGTTCAGGCAGCGGCGGCTACACCTTC CASSSGSGGYTF
- TRBJ1-1 - TRBV5-1 TGCGCCAGCAGCCCCGGGGGGGCAAGGAACACTGAAGCTTTCTTT CASSPGGARNTEAFF
- TRBJ2-3 - TRBV3-1/TRBV3-2 TGTGCCAGCAGCCCTAGCAGGGCTACAGATACGCAGTATTTT CASSPSRATDTQYF
- TRBJ1-2 - TRBV7-8 TGTGCCAGCAGCTCCGACCCTTATGGCTACACCTTC CASSSDPYGYTF
- TRBJ2-1 - TRBV11-2 TGTGCCAGCAGCCGCGGGAATGAGCAGTTCTTC CASSRGNEQFF
- TRBJ2-1 - TRBV7-2 TGTGCCAGCAGCCCGGGGACCCCGGGCAATGAGCAGTTCTTC CASSPGTPGNEQFF
- TRBJ2-7 TRBD1 TRBV19 TGTGCCAGTAGTCCACAGGACAGGGGCAACCACGAGCAGTACTTC CASSPQDRGNHEQYF
- TRBJ1-2 - TRBV12-3/TRBV12-4 TGTGCCAGCAGTTTAGGGGATTTCTATGGCTACACCTTC CASSLGDFYGYTF
once TRBJ1-1 - TRBV5-1 TGCGCCAGCAGCTTGCAAACGGGGAAAGGCACTGAAGCTTTCTTT CASSLQTGKGTEAFF
- TRBJ1-3 TRBD1 TRBV13 TGTGCCAGCAGCTCGCGACGGACAGGGTCTGGAAACACCATATATTTT CASSSRRTGSGNTIYF
- TRBJ2-7 - TRBV30 TGTGCCTGGAACGGGGGCGGGAAAACCTACGAGCAGTACTTC CAWNGGGKTYEQYF
- TRBJ2-3 TRBD2 TRBV18 TGTGCCAGCTCACCACTCGGACTAGCGGGACCCACAGATACGCAGTATTTT CASSPLGLAGPTDTQYF
few TRBJ1-4 TRBD1 TRBV6-1 TGTGCCAGCAGTGCGACAGGGGGCAGGGGTAATGAAAAACTGTTTTTT CASSATGGRGNEKLFF
- TRBJ1-1 - TRBV20-1 TGCAGTGCTAGAGAAGCCACTGAAGCTTTCTTT CSAREATEAFF